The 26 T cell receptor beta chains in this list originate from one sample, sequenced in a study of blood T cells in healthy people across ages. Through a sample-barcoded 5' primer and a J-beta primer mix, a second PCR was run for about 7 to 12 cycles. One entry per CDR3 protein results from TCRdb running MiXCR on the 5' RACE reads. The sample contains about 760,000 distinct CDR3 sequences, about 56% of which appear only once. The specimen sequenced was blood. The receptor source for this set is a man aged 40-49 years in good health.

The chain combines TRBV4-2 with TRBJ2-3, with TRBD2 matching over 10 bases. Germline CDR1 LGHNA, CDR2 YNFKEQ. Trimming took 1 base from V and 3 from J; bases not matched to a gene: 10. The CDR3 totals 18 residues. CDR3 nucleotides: TGTGCCAGCAGCCAAGTCCTCAGCGGGGGGGTAGTTACAGATACGCAGTATTTT. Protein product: CASSQVLSGGVVTDTQYF.

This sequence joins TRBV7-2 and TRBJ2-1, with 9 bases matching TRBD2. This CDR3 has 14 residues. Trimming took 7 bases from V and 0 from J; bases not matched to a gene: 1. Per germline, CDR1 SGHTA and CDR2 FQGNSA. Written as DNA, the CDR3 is TGTGCCAGCAAAGCGGGGGGCTCCTACAATGAGCAGTTCTTC. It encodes CASKAGGSYNEQFF.

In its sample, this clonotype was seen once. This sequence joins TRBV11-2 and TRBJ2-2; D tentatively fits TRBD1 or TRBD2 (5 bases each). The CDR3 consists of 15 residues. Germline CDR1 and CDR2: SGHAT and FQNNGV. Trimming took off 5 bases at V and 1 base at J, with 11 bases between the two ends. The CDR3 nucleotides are TGTGCCAGCAGCCCGGGGCAGCTGAACACCGGGGAGCTGTTTTTT. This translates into CASSPGQLNTGELFF.

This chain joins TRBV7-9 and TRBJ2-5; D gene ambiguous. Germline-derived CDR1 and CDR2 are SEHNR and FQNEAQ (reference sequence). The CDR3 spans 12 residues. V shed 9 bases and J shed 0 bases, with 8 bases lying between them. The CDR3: CASTEDQETQYF. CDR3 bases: TGTGCCAGTACAGAAGACCAAGAGACCCAGTACTTC.

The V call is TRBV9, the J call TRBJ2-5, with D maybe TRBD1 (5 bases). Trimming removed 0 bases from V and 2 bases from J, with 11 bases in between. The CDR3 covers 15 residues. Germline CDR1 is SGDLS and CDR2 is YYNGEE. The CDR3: CASSVGLGRQETQYF. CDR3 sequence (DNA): TGTGCCAGCAGCGTAGGGCTGGGGCGGCAAGAGACCCAGTACTTC. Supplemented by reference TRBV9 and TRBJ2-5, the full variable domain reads DSGVTQTPKHLITATGQRVTLRCSPRSGDLSVYWYQQSLDQGLQFLIQYYNGEERAKGNILERFSAQQFPDLHSELNLSSLELGDSALYFCASSVGLGRQETQYFGPGTRLLVL.

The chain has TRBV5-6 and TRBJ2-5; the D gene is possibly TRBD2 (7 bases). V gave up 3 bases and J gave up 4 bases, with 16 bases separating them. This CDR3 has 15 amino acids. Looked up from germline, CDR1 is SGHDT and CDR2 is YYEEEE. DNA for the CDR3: TGTGCCAGCAGCTATTCGGGGGGCCCGGGAGAGACCCAGTACTTC. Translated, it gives CASSYSGGPGETQYF.

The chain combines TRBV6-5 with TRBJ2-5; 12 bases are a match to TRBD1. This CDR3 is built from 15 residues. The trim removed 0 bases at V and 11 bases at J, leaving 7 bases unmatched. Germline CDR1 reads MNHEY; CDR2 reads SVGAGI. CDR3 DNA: TGTGCCAGCAGTTACTCGGGACAGGGGGCTTGGGAGCAGTACTTC. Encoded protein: CASSYSGQGAWEQYF.

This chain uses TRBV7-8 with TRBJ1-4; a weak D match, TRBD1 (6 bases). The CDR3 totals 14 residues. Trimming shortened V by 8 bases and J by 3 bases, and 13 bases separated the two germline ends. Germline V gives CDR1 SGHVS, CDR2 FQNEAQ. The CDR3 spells CASRQDRSNEKLFF. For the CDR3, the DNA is TGTGCCAGCCGACAGGACCGCTCTAATGAAAAACTGTTTTTT.

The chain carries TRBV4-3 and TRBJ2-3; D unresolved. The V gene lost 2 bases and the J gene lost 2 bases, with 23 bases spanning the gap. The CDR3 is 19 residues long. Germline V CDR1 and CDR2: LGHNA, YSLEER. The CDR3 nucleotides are TGCGCCAGCAGCCAACAGATTTCGGCAGAAACCGTGTACACAGATACGCAGTATTTT. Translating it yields CASSQQISAETVYTDTQYF.

This CDR3 is CASSPNTVSYNEQFF. CDR3 nucleotide sequence: TGTGCCAGCAGCCCAAACACCGTATCCTACAATGAGCAGTTCTTC. The V and J genes are TRBV7-7 and TRBJ2-1, with D unresolved. Germline CDR1 is SSHAT and CDR2 is FNYEAQ (reference sequence). V was clipped by 5 bases and J by 1 base, with 12 bases between them. CDR3 size: 15 residues.

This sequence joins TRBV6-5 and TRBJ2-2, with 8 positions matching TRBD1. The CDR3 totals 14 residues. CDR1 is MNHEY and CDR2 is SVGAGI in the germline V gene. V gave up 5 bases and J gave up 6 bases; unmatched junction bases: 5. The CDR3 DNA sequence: TGTGCCAGCAGTCTCCGGACAGGGTCCGGGGAGCTGTTTTTT. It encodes CASSLRTGSGELFF.

The CDR3 spells CASSLSESITDTQYF. Written as DNA, the CDR3 is TGTGCCAGCAGTTTATCAGAGAGTATCACAGATACGCAGTATTTT. J is TRBJ2-3 and V is TRBV27; D remains ambiguous. The CDR3 covers 15 residues. Trimming shortened V by 0 bases and J by 2 bases, and 9 bases separated the two germline ends. Looked up from germline, CDR1 is MNHEY and CDR2 is SMNVEV (reference sequence).

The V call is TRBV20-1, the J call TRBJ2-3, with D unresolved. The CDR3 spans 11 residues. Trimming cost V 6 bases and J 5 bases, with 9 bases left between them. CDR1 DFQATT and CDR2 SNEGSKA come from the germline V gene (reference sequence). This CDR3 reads CSAVLGDTQYF. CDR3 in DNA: TGCAGTGCGGTTCTAGGAGATACGCAGTATTTT.

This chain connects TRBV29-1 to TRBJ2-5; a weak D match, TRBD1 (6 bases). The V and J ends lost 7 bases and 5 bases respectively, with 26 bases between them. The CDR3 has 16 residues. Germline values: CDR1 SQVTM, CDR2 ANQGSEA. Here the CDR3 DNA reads TGCAGCGCATCGCCCCGATTCGGGCAGGGGATGGAGACCCAGTACTTC. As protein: CSASPRFGQGMETQYF.

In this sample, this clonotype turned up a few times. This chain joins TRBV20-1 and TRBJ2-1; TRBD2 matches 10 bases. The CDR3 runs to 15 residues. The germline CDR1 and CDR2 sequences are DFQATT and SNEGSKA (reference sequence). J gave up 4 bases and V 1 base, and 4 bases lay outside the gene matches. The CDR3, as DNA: TGCAGTGCTAGAGTAGCGGGAGGTAGTTACAATGAGCAGTTCTTC. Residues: CSARVAGGSYNEQFF.

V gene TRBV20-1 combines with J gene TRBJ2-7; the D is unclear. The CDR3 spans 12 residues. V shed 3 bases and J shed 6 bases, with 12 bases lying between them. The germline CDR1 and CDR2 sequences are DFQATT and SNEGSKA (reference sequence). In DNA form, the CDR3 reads TGCAGTGCTAGGGCTGGGTTCGGCGAGCAGTACTTC. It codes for CSARAGFGEQYF.

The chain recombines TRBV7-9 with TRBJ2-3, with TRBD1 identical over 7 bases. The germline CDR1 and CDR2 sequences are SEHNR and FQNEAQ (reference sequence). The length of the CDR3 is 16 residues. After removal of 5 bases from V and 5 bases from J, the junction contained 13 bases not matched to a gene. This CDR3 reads CASSETRLTGEDTQYF. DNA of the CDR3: TGTGCCAGCAGCGAGACCAGATTAACAGGGGAAGATACGCAGTATTTT.

The CDR3 spells CSARASGDSNQPQHF. The CDR3 DNA reads as TGCAGTGCTAGAGCGTCTGGGGATAGCAATCAGCCCCAGCATTTT. V gene TRBV20-1 combines with J gene TRBJ1-5; unclear D gene. Germline V gene data show CDR1 as DFQATT and CDR2 as SNEGSKA (reference sequence). V was trimmed by 1 base and J by 0 bases, leaving 10 bases between them. This CDR3 spans 15 amino acids.

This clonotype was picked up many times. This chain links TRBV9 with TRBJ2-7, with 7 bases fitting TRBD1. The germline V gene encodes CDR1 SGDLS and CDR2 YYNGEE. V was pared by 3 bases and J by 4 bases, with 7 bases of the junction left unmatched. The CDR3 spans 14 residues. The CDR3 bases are TGTGCCAGCAGCGAGACGGGGACAGAGTACGAGCAGTACTTC. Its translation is CASSETGTEYEQYF.

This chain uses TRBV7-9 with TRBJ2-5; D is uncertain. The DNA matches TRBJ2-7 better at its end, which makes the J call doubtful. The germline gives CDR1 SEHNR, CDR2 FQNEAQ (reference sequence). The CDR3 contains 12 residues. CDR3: CASSLFAGEQYF. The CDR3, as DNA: TGTGCCAGCAGCTTATTCGCAGGCGAGCAGTACTTC.

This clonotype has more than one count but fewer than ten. CDR3 DNA sequence: TGCGCCAGCAGCCAAGATGCGGGAGTGGGGGAGACCCAGTACTTC. This translates into CASSQDAGVGETQYF. The rearrangement joins TRBV4-3 to TRBJ2-5, with 7 bases aligning to TRBD2. Germline loops: CDR1 LGHNA, CDR2 YSLEER. The CDR3 consists of 15 residues. With V trimmed by 0 bases and J by 5 bases, 6 bases remained unmatched.

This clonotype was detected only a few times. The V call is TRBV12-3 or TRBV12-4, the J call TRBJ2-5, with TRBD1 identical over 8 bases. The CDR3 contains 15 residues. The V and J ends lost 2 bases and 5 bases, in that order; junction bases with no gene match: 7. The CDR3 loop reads CASSLYGQGGETQYF. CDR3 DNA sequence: TGTGCCAGCAGTTTATACGGACAGGGTGGCGAGACCCAGTACTTC.

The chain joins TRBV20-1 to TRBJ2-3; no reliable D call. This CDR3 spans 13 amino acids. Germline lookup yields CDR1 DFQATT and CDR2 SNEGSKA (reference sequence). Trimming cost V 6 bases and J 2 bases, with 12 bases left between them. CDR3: CSAEVSYTDTQYF. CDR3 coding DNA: TGCAGTGCCGAAGTGAGTTACACAGATACGCAGTATTTT.

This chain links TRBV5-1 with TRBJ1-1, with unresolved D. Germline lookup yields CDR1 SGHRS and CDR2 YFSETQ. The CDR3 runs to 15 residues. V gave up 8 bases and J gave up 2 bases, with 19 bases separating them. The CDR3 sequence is CASRSGRSSNTEAFF. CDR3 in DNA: TGCGCCAGTAGATCCGGGAGATCGTCCAACACTGAAGCTTTCTTT.

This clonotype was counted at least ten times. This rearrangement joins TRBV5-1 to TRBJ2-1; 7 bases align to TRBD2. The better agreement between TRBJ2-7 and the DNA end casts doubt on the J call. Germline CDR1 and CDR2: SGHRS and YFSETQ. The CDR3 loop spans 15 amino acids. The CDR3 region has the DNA TGCGCCAGCAGCTTTCCGCGGGAGCGCTACAATGAGCAGTACTTC. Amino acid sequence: CASSFPRERYNEQYF.

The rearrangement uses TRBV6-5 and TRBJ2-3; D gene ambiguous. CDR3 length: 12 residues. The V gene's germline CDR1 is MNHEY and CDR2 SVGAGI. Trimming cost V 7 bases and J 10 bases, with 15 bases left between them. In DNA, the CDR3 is TGTGCCAGCACCTCCCAGGATTGGGCGCAGTATTTT. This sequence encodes CASTSQDWAQYF.